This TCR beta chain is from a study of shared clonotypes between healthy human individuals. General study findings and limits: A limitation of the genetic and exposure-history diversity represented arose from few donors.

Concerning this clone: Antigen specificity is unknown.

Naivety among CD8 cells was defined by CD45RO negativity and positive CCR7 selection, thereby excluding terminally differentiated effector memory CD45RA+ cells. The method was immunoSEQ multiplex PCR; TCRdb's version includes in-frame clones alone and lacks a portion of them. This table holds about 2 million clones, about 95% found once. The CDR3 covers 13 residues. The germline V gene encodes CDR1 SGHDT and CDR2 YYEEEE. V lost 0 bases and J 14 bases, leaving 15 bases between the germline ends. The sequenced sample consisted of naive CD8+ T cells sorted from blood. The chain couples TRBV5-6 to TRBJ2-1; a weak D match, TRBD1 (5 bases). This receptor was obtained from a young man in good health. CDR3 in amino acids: CASSLAKGPGEFF. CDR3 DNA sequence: TGTGCCAGCAGCTTGGCCAAGGGGCCTGGAGAGTTCTTC.